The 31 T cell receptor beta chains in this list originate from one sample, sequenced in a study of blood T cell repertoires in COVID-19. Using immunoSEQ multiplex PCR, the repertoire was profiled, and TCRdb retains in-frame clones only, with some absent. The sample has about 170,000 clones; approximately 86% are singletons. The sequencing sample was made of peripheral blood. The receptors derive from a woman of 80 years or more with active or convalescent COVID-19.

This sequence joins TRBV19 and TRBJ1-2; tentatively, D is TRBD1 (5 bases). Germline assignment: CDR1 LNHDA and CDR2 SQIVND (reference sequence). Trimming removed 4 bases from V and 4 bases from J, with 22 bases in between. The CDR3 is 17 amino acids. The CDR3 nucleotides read TGTGCCAGTAGTACCCAACTACCTGCAGGGAATAGCTATGGCTACACCTTC. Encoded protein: CASSTQLPAGNSYGYTF. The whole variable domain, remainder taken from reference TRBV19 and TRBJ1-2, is DGGITQSPKYLFRKEGQNVTLSCEQNLNHDAMYWYRQDPGQGLRLIYYSQIVNDFQKGDIAEGYSVSREKKESFPLTVTSAQKNPTAFYLCASSTQLPAGNSYGYTFGSGTRLTVV.

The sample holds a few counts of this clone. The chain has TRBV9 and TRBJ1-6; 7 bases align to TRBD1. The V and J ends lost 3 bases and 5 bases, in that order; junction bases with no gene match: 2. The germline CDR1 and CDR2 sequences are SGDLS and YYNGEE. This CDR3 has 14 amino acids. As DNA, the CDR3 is TGTGCCAGCAGCGGCAGGGGGAATAATTCACCCCTCCACTTT. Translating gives CASSGRGNNSPLHF.

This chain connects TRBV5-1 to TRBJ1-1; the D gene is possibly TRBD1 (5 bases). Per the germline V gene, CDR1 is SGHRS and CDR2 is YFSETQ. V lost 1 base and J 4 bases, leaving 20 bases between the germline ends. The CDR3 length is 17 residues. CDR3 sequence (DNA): TGCGCCAGCAGCTTGAAATCGGCAGGACAACTGAGCACTGAAGCTTTCTTT. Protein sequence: CASSLKSAGQLSTEAFF.

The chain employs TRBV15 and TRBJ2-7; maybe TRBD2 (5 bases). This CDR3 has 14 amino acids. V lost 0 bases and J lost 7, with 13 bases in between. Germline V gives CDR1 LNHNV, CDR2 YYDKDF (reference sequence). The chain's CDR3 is CATSRDPGSWEQYF. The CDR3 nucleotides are TGTGCCACCAGCAGAGATCCGGGGTCGTGGGAGCAGTACTTC.

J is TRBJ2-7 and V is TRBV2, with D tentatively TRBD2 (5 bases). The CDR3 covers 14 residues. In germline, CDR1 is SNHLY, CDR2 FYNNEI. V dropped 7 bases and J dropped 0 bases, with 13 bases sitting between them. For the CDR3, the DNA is TGTGCCAGCACAAGCGGAGCGAGCTCCTACGAGCAGTACTTC. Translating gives CASTSGASSYEQYF.

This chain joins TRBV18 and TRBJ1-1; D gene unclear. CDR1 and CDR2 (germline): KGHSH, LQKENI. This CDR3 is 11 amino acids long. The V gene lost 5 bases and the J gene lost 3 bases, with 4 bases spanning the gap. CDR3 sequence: CASSSYTEAFF. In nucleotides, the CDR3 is TGTGCCAGCTCATCTTACACTGAAGCTTTCTTT.

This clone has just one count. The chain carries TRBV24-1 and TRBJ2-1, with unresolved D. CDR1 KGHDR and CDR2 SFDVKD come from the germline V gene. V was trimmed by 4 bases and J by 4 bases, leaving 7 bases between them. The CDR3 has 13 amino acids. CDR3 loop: CATSEPGYNEQFF. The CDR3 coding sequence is TGTGCCACCAGTGAACCAGGTTACAATGAGCAGTTCTTC.

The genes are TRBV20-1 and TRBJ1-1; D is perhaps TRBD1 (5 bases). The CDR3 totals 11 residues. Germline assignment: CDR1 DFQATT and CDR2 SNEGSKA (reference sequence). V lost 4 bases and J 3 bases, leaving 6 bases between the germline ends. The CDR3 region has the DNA TGCAGTGCTAAAGGGGACACTGAAGCTTTCTTT. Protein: CSAKGDTEAFF.

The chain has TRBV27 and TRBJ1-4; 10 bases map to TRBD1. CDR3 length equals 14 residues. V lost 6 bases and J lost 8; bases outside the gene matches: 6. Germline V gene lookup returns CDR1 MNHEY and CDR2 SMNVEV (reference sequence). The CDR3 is CASSSGTGDEKLFF. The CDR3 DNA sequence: TGTGCCAGCAGCTCCGGGACAGGGGACGAAAAACTGTTTTTT.

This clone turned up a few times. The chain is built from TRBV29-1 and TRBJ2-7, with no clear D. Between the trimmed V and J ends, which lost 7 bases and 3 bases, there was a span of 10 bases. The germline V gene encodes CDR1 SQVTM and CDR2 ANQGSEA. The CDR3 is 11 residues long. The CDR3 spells CSGRTSYEQYF. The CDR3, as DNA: TGCAGCGGCCGAACAAGCTACGAGCAGTACTTC.

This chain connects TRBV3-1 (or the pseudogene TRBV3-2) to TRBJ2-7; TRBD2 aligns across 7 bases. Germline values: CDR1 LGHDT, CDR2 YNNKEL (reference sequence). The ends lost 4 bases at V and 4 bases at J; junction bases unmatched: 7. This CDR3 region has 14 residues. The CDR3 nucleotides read TGTGCCAGCAGCCGCCGGGACTACCTATACGAGCAGTACTTC. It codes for CASSRRDYLYEQYF.

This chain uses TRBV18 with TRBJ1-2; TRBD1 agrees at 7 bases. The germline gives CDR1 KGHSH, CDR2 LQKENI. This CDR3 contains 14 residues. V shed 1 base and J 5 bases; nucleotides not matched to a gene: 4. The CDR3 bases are TGTGCCAGCTCACCACAGGGGGCAGCATATGGCTACACCTTC. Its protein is CASSPQGAAYGYTF. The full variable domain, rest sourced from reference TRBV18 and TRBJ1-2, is NAGVMQNPRHLVRRRGQEARLRCSPMKGHSHVYWYRQLPEEGLKFMVYLQKENIIDESGMPKERFSAEFPKEGPSILRIQQVVRGDSAAYFCASSPQGAAYGYTFGSGTRLTVV.

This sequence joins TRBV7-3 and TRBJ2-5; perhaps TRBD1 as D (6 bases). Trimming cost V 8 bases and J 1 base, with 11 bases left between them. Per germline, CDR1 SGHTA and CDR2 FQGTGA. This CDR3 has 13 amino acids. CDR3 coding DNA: TGTGCCAGCGGCCCAGGGGCCCAAGAGACCCAGTACTTC. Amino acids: CASGPGAQETQYF.

The CDR3: CASSQGGLGTEAFF. The CDR3 DNA reads as TGTGCCAGCAGCCAAGGAGGCTTGGGCACTGAAGCTTTCTTT. The rearrangement links TRBV3-1 (or the pseudogene TRBV3-2) to TRBJ1-1; D gene ambiguous. This CDR3 contains 14 residues. CDR1 and CDR2 (germline): LGHDT, YNNKEL (reference sequence). V was shortened by 1 base and J by 4 bases, with 10 bases between the two germline ends.

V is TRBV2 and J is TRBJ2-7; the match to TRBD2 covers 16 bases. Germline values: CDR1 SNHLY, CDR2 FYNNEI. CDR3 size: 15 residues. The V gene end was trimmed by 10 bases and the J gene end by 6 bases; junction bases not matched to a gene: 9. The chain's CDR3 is CATQGLAGGPAEQYF. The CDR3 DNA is TGTGCCACCCAGGGACTAGCGGGAGGGCCTGCCGAGCAGTACTTC. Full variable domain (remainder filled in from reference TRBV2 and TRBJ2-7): EPEVTQTPSHQVTQMGQEVILRCVPISNHLYFYWYRQILGQKVEFLVSFYNNEISEKSEIFDDQFSVERPDGSNFTLKIRSTKLEDSAMYFCATQGLAGGPAEQYFGPGTRLTVT.

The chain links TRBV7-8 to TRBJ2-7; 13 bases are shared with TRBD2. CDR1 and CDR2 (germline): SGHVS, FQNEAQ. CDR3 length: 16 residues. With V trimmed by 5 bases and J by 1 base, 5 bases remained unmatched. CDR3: CASSAQGLAGSYEQYF. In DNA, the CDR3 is TGTGCCAGCAGCGCCCAGGGACTAGCGGGATCCTACGAGCAGTACTTC. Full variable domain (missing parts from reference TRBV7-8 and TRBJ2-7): GAGVSQSPRYKVAKRGQDVALRCDPISGHVSLFWYQQALGQGPEFLTYFQNEAQLDKSGLPSDRFFAERPEGSVSTLKIQRTQQEDSAVYLCASSAQGLAGSYEQYFGPGTRLTVT.

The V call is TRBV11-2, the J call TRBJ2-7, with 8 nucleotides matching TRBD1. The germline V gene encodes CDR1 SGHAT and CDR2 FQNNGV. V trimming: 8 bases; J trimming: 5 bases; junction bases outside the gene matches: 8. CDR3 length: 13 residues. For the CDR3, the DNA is TGTGCCAGCTGGGACAGGATAATGGACGAGCAGTACTTC. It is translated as CASWDRIMDEQYF.

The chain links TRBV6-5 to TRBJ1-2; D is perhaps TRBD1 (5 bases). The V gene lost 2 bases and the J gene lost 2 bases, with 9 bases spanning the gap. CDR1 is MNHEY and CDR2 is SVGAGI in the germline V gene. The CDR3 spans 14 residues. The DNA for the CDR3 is TGTGCCAGCAGTTACAGCCCAGGGAACTATGGCTACACCTTC. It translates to CASSYSPGNYGYTF.

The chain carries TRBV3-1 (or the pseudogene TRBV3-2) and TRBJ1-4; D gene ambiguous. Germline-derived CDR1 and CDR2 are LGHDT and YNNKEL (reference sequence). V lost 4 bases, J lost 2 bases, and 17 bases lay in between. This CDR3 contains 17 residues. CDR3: CASSPGGASSTNEKLFF. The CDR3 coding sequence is TGTGCCAGCAGCCCCGGCGGAGCATCCTCGACTAATGAAAAACTGTTTTTT.

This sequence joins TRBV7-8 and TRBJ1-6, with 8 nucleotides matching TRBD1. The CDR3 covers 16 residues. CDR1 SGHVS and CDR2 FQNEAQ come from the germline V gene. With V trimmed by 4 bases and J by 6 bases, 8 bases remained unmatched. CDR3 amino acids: CASSYSRQGSNSPLHF. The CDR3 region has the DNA TGTGCCAGCAGCTACTCGAGACAGGGGAGTAATTCACCCCTCCACTTT.

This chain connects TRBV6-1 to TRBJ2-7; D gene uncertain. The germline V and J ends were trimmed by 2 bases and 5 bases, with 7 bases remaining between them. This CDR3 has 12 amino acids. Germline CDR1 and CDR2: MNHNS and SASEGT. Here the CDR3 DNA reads TGTGCCAGCAGTGAAATCTGGCACGAGCAGTACTTC. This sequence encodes CASSEIWHEQYF.

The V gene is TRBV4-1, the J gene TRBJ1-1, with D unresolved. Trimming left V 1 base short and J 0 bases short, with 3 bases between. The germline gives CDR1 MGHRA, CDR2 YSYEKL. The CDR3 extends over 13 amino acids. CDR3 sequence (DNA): TGCGCCAGCAGCCAAGCGGTGAACACTGAAGCTTTCTTT. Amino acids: CASSQAVNTEAFF.

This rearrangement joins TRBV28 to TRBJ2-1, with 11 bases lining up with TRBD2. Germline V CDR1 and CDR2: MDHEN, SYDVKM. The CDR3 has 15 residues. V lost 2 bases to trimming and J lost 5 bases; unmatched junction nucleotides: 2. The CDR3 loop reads CASSLGTSGNNEQFF. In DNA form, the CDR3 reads TGTGCCAGCAGTTTAGGGACTAGCGGAAACAATGAGCAGTTCTTC.

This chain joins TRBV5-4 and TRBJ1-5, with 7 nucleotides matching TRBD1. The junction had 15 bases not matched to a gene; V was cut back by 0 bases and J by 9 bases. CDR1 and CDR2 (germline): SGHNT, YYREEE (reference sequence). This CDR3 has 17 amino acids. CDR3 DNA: TGTGCCAGCAGCTTGGGAACCGGGACAGCCCTCCTACGGCCCCAGCATTTT. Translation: CASSLGTGTALLRPQHF. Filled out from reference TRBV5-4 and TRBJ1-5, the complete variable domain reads ETGVTQSPTHLIKTRGQQVTLRCSSQSGHNTVSWYQQALGQGPQFIFQYYREEENGRGNFPPRFSGLQFPNYSSELNVNALELDDSALYLCASSLGTGTALLRPQHFGDGTRLSIL.

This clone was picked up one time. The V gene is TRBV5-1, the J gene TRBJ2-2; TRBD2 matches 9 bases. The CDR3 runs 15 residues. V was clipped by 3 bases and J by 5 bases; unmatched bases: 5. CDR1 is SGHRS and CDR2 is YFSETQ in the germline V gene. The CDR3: CASSSRAGGTGELFF. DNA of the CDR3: TGCGCCAGCAGCTCCAGAGCGGGGGGAACCGGGGAGCTGTTTTTT.

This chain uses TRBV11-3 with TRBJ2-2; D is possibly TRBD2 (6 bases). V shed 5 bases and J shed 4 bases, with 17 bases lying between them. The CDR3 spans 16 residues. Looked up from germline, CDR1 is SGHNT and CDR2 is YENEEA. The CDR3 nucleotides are TGTGCCAGCAGCCTCCGGGCTACCGGGGGCACCGGGGAGCTGTTTTTT. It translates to CASSLRATGGTGELFF.

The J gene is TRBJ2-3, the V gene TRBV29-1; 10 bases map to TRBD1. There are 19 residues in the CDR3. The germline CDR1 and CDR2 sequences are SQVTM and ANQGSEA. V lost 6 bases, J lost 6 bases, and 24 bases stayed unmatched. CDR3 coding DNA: TGCAGCGTGAGGGGGATGGGACAGGGGAGACATACGAGTGGCGATACGCAGTATTTT. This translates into CSVRGMGQGRHTSGDTQYF.

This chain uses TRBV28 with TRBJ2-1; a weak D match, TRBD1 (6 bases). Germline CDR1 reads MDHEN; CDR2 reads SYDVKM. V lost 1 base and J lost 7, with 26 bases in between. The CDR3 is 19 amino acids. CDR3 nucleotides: TGTGCCAGCAGTTTATTATTAGCCCGCCGGGGACAAACGGGGAATGAGCAGTTCTTC. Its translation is CASSLLLARRGQTGNEQFF.

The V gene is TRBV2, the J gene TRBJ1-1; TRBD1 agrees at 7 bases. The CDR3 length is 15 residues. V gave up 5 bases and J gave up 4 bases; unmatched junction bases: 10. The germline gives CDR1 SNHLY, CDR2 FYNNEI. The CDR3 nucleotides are TGTGCCAGCAGTCGGGACAGCGGGGGCGGCACTGAAGCTTTCTTT. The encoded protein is CASSRDSGGGTEAFF.

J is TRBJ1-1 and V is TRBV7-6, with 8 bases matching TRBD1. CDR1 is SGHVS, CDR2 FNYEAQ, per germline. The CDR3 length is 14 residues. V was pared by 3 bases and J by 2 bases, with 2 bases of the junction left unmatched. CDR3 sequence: CASSLTGANTEAFF. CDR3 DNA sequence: TGTGCCAGCAGCTTGACAGGGGCCAACACTGAAGCTTTCTTT. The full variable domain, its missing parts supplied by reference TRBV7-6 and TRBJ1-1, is GAGVSQSPRYKVTKRGQDVALRCDPISGHVSLYWYRQALGQGPEFLTYFNYEAQQDKSGLPNDRFSAERPEGSISTLTIQRTEQRDSAMYRCASSLTGANTEAFFGQGTRLTVV.

The CDR3 protein is CASSLGGRWATEAFF. The CDR3 DNA sequence: TGTGCCAGCAGTTTAGGAGGCAGGTGGGCCACTGAAGCTTTCTTT. The gene calls are TRBV27 and TRBJ1-1; D is undetermined. Germline-derived CDR1 and CDR2 are MNHEY and SMNVEV (reference sequence). Trimming left V 2 bases short and J 4 bases short, with 14 bases between. The CDR3 runs 15 residues.